The text below deals with one T cell receptor (beta chain). Antigen unknown. Relative to the germline gene, one junction end is altered; a read error may explain this. The sample belongs to a study of tumor-infiltrating lymphocytes in primary liver carcinoma. At the level of the study: Every patient in the cohort had a primary liver carcinoma. That carcinoma was treated by surgical resection. Whole-study results and caveats: Pairs comparing tumor with adjacent tissue or blood overlapped less than pairs drawn from tumor regions. Researchers did not compare CD4+ and CD8+ repertoires, as samples were bulk unsorted.

Production of TCR beta cDNA used about 500 ng total RNA together with a constant-region primer. ARM-PCR was slightly modified, and three nested multiplex PCR rounds with it gave rise to the TCR beta libraries. The first two PCR rounds used TRBV1-TRBV30 primers with a Cbeta primer, nine to ten cycles each. Each CDR3 protein gets one entry after TCRdb re-called the multiplex PCR reads with MiXCR. The sample consists of fewer than 350,000 distinct CDR3 sequences, approximately 65% of them appearing once. The CDR3 length is 17 residues. Germline V gene lookup returns CDR1 MGHRA and CDR2 YSYEKL. Germline DNA was also extracted, and blood RNA derived from unsorted whole blood. Investigators obtained roughly 3.9 milliliters of peripheral blood ahead of surgery.

The sequence was collected from a man aged 35 to 55 with primary liver carcinoma and hepatitis B virus infection. V and J are TRBV4-1 and TRBJ2-7; tentative D call: TRBD1 (7 bases). Source material: peripheral blood. The CDR3: CASSLRDSSVGGYEQYF. CDR3 DNA: TGCGCCAGTAGCCTCCGGGACAGCTCCGTCGGGGGCTACGAGCAGTACTTC.